This TCR beta chain was sequenced for a study of read filtering for tumor transcriptome and immune sequencing. Study summary: 8 or 9 patients were R-ISS I, about 16 were R-ISS II, six or seven were R-ISS III.

The germline V gene has CDR1 SGHAT and CDR2 FQNNGV. CDR3 length: 14 residues. Trimming cost V 3 bases and J 4 bases, with 7 bases left between them. Sampling of bone marrow took place during active disease in every patient. The library was built from around 400 ng RNA with molecular barcoded adaptors for alpha/delta and beta/gamma chains. TCRdb passed the reads through MiXCR, listing each CDR3 protein once. This sample yields some 120,000 distinct CDR3 sequences, of which roughly 13% are seen a single time; 9.5% to 12% belongs to the top ten. This clonotype showed up many times. Antigen unknown. Study-wide points: Compared with RNA-seq, IR-seq gave much higher clonotype depth and reliability. This fraction held mixed bone marrow immune cells after CD138-negative sorting.

This TCR was recovered from a donor aged 40 or over with multiple myeloma. Sequencing was done on a sample of a population of CD138-negative cells sorted from bone marrow. This chain uses TRBV11-2 with TRBJ2-6; D unclear. The CDR3 spells CASSLALGANVLTF. The CDR3 DNA follows: TGTGCCAGCAGCTTGGCCTTAGGGGCCAACGTCCTGACTTTC.